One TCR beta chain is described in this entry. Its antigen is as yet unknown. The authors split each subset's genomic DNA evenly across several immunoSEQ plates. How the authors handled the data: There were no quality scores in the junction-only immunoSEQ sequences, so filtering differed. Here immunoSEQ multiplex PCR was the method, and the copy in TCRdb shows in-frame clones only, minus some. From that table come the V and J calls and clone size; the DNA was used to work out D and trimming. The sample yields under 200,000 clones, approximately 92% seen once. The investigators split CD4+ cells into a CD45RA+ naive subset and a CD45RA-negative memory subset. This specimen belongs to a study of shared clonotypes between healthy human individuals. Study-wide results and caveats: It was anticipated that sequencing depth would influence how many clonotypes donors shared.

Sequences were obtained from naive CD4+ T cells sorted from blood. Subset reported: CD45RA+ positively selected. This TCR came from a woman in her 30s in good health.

CDR3 coding DNA: TGCGCCAGCAGCTTATTGGAGGGTCGCTCCTACGAGCAGTACTTC. This gives the protein CASSLLEGRSYEQYF. This chain connects TRBV5-1 to TRBJ2-7, with D possibly being TRBD2 (6 bases). The CDR3 is 15 residues long. V was cut by 2 bases and J by 0 bases, with 12 bases left in between. Germline CDR1 SGHRS, CDR2 YFSETQ.